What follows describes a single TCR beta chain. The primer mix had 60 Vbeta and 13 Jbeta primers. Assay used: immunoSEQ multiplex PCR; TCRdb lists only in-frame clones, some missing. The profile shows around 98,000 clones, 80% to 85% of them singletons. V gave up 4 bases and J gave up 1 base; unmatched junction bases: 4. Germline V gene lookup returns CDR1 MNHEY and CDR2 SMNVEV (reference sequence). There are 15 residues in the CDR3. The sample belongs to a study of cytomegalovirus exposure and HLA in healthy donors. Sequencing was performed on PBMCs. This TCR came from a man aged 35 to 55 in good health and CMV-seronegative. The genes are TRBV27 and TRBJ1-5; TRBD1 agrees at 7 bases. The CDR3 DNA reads TGTGCCAGCAGTTCTTTACAGGGGAGCAATCAGCCCCAGCATTTT. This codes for CASSSLQGSNQPQHF.